This T cell receptor beta chain was retrieved from a study of graft-versus-host responses after intestinal transplantation. Overall study: Among the recipients, transplants were multivisceral, liver-intestinal, or isolated intestinal. Anti-thymocyte globulin served as induction for all recipients, who then took tacrolimus and steroids for about 3 years. Notes on the study in general: Individuals who had graft-donor T cell macrochimerism had allografts that showed high graft-versus-host to host-versus-graft clonal ratios.

Of note for this clone: Its antigen is unknown.

Profiling relied on immunoSEQ multiplex PCR, and the TCRdb table lists in-frame clones only, not all of them. Here the sample spans 12,000 to 15,000 clones, roughly 81% being singletons. Intraepithelial and lamina propria lymphocytes were isolated from graft specimens. The sample here was ileum tissue, taken 16 days after intestinal transplant. The sequence came from a human patient who received an intestinal transplant, so some T cells may come from the graft donor.

The CDR3 nucleotides are TGTGCCAGCTCACCCAGGACTAACCACTTATACAATGAGCAGTTCTTC. It codes for CASSPRTNHLYNEQFF. The rearrangement links TRBV18 to TRBJ2-1, with a possible D match to TRBD2 (6 bases). V was pared by 3 bases and J by 4 bases, with 16 bases between. This CDR3 has 16 residues. Germline assignment: CDR1 KGHSH and CDR2 LQKENI.